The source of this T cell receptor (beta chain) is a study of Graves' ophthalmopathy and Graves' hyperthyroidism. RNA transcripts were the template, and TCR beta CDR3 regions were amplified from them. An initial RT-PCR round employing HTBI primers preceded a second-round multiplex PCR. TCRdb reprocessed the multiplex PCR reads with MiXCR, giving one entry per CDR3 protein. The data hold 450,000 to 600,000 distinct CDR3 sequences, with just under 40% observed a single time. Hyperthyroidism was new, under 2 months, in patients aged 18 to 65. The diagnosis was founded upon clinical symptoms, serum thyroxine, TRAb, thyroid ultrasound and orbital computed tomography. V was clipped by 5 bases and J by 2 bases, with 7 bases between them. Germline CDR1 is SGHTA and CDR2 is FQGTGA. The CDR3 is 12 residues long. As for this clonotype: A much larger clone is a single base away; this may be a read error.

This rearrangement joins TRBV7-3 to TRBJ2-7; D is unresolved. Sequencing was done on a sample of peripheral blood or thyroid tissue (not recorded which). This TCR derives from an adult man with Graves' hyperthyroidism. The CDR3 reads CASSPAPYEQYF. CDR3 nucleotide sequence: TGTGCCAGCAGCCCGGCCCCCTACGAGCAGTACTTC.